This T cell receptor beta chain was profiled in a study of T cell changes during pregnancy in multiple sclerosis. This table comes from immunoSEQ multiplex PCR, and its TCRdb copy is limited to in-frame clones, with some not included. The sample lists 65,000 to 85,000 clones, approximately 92% occurring once. Trimming removed 5 bases from V and 5 bases from J; junction bases left unmatched: 7. Germline V gives CDR1 LNHDA, CDR2 SQIVND (reference sequence). CDR3 length: 15 residues. This specimen consisted of CD4+ T cells from peripheral blood mononuclear cells, obtained before pregnancy. The receptor comes from a female donor with multiple sclerosis, enrolled in a pregnancy study. This chain links TRBV19 with TRBJ1-2; TRBD1 matches 11 bases. The CDR3 region has the DNA TGTGCCAGTAGTTCAAACCGGGACAGGGGGTATGGCTACACCTTC. Translation gives CASSSNRDRGYGYTF. The variable domain in full, with the rest retrieved from reference TRBV19 and TRBJ1-2, is DGGITQSPKYLFRKEGQNVTLSCEQNLNHDAMYWYRQDPGQGLRLIYYSQIVNDFQKGDIAEGYSVSREKKESFPLTVTSAQKNPTAFYLCASSSNRDRGYGYTFGSGTRLTVV.